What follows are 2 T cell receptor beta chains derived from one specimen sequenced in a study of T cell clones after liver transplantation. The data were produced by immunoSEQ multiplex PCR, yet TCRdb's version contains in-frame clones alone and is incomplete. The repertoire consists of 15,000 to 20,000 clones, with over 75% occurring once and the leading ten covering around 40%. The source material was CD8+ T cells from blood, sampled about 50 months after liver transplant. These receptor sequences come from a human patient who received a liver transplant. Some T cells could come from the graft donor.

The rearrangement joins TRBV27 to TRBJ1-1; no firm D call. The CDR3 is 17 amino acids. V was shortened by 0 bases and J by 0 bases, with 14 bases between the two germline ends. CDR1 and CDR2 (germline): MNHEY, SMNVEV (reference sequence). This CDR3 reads CASSLSRSGIMNTEAFF. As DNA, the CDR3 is TGTGCCAGCAGTTTATCGCGAAGTGGGATTATGAACACTGAAGCTTTCTTT.

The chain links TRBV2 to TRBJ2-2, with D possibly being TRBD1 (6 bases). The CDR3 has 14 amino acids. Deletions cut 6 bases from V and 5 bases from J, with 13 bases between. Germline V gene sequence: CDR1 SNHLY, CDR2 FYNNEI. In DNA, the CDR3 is TGTGCCAGCAGATTGGGTAGGGGGACCGGGGAGCTGTTTTTT. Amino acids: CASRLGRGTGELFF.